This T cell receptor beta chain was retrieved from a study of cytomegalovirus exposure and HLA in healthy donors (dated by TCRdb to about 2017). General notes on the study: According to an earlier analysis of 587 of the donors, roughly 180 million T cells yielded some 120 million unique TCR beta sequences and 276 Gb of sequence data. An early release that covered 500 to 800 HLA-typed donors contained 300 to 350 gigabases of sequencing data and 85 million to 100 million unique TCR sequences. The genetic ancestry cluster associated with self-reported Caucasian donors included 81% of the 300 to 450 genotyped donors. The study aimed to test whether cataloging public T cell receptors could reveal signatures of past pathogen exposure. The study used immunosequencing to profile the T cell repertoires of more than 650 subjects and linked those repertoires to cytomegalovirus serostatus. A separate validation cohort of about 110 different subjects was used in addition to the approximately 610-subject first cohort. The study combined high-throughput TCR immunosequencing, statistical association of individual TCRs with disease status, and machine learning to predict cytomegalovirus infection status. A later analysis re-examined previously published TCR beta repertoires from about 670 donors and added high-resolution HLA genotyping to investigate patterns of TCR occurrence. Rather than using new phenotypic data, the later analysis identified candidate immune exposures from TCR beta sequences and from how often those sequences occurred across donors. To decide whether each TCR beta V gene segment behaved as functional or pseudogenic, an earlier analysis of approximately 590 of the donors relied on high-throughput TCR beta sequencing. Donor age, sex, ethnicity and CMV serostatus were compiled alongside the repertoire data. A later genetic analysis used genome-wide SNP genotypes for about three fifths of the 666 donors, treating that subset as a discovery cohort. All discovery cohort repertoires had been generated on a single sequencing platform. Class I and class II HLA loci were covered by the typing at four-digit resolution. The number of typed donors differed by locus: roughly 620-630 for A, B, C, DRB1 and DQB1; 500 to 550 for DQA1; 606 for DPA1; and some 430 for DPB1. Several DR-DQ haplotypes were handled as single units for association and clustering because linkage in the cohort was strong. Across some 400 genotyped donors of the cohort, an average of about 220,000 unique TCR beta nucleotide sequences per donor were sequenced, and roughly a sixth of those sequences were non-productive. The investigation overall reported the following: V-gene and J-gene trimming of TCR beta chains was associated with a missense DCLRE1C variant in a later genetic analysis, and the association was replicated in an independent cohort. In both the original and validation cohorts, the classifier was reported to diagnose cytomegalovirus status with high specificity and sensitivity. Several of the top co-occurrence clusters appeared to be linked to parvovirus B19, influenza, CMV and Epstein-Barr virus, according to a later analysis. While some public TCRs were present in many individuals, most TCR sequences turned up only very rarely across donors. Specific HLA alleles were associated with roughly 17,000 TCR beta sequences at a false discovery rate of 0.05 in a later analysis. Because the 87-base-pair reads could not distinguish some IMGT-functional V segments, including TRBV6-2 and TRBV6-3, those segments were excluded. In a later analysis, HLA-associated TCR beta chains were found to be more clonally expanded and to have lower generation probabilities than equally common non-associated chains. A total of roughly 160 TCR beta chains were listed by the study as associated with cytomegalovirus. Immune exposure information for the cohort was limited to CMV serostatus. In vitro tests confirmed that a few of the cytomegalovirus-associated TCR beta chains recognize cytomegalovirus antigens. Strong co-occurrence of HLA alleles, especially DR and DQ, made assigning TCR associations to individual alleles difficult. The authors suggested that the approach could potentially be generalized to other disease states and immunological phenotypes. A group of highly shared sequence variants was considered likely to be a technical artifact of the sequencing pipeline. Because some donors lacked HLA typing at each locus, the association tests relied only on the typed subset. A further reported finding was that TCR beta sequences accurately predicted the HLA-A and HLA-B alleles for most subjects in the first cohort. In a later genetic analysis, fewer N-insertions in productive TCRs were reported among donors in an Asian-associated ancestry cluster than the 666-donor mean. In an earlier analysis of 450 to 750 of the donors, most TCR beta V segments appeared in productive rearrangements about 87% or about 30% of the time, broadly matching IMGT annotations. Presence/absence analyses assumed roughly uniform sequencing depth across donors, an assumption that may not hold. In a later analysis, the rate of TCR association differed among HLA loci, with DRB1 alleles having the most associated TCRs and HLA-C alleles having the fewest. Correlated functional status among segregating V segments might reflect linkage disequilibrium, but an unknown experimental factor could not be ruled out. According to a later analysis, most CMV-associated TCR beta chains appeared to be HLA-restricted, and the HLA associations seemed to be driven largely by CMV exposure. This cohort had only TCR beta chains sequenced, and the lack of alpha or paired-chain data limited which features could be detected. Because counts were too low, about 18 rarely observed V segments, including chromosome 9 orphons, were left out of the earlier analysis of 587 of the donors.

A word on this clone: This receptor's antigen is unknown. No base quality values were provided; no much bigger clone lies one nucleotide off.

The cohort consisted of hundreds of healthy bone marrow donors. At the time of sampling, every cohort member was nominally healthy, though immune exposures that went unrecorded were likely present. The donor was CMV seronegative and was included in the group of 352 seronegative cohort members. Every donor gave a peripheral blood sample, and the peripheral blood mononuclear cells from that sample were used for TCR beta sequencing. The Qiagen DNeasy Blood Extraction Kit was used to extract genomic DNA from the blood cell samples. CDR1 and CDR2 are drawn from the germline V gene: MDHEN, SYDVKM. The CDR3 runs 14 residues from the cysteine to the phenylalanine. Just the 42-base CDR3 DNA is kept, in frame starting at base 1. The V and J ends are trimmed by 3 bases and 0 bases, leaving 8 bases between them. Library construction relied on the immunoSEQ multiplex PCR assay. A mixture of 60 forward primers for TCR Vbeta segments and 13 reverse primers for TCR Jbeta segments was used in the multiplex PCR. Amplification of the CDR3 region of rearranged TCR beta genes was performed with a multiplex PCR assay on genomic DNA. The amplified TCR beta libraries were sequenced on the Illumina HiSeq System as 87-base-pair reads. The published analysis was carried out like this. A later analysis counted around 72 million unique TCR beta chains across the 550 to 750 repertoires, and 9 million to 14 million of these chains were shared by at least two donors. Raw reads were error-corrected and collapsed into unique sequences with a nearest-neighbor algorithm that merged closely related sequences to remove PCR and sequencing errors. V, D and J gene segments were assigned by aligning CDR3 sequences to IMGT reference sequences. For a sequence to be retained, a match of at least six nucleotides to both a V gene segment and a J gene segment was required. Rearrangements were classified as productive when the CDR3 lacked stop codons and remained in frame with V and J, and all other rearrangements were classified as non-productive. Following IMGT convention, CDR3 was defined as the stretch from the second conserved V-encoded cysteine up to the conserved J-encoded phenylalanine. Sequences without an unambiguous match to a single V gene segment were excluded from the earlier analysis of 587 of the donors. An earlier analysis of 450 to 650 of the donors called V segments functional above 56.7% productive rearrangements and segregating when the between-donor standard deviation exceeded 5%. To diagnose cytomegalovirus status from the catalog of TCR beta chain sequences, a statistical classification framework was built. V and J gene assignment, in a later analysis, came from comparing TCR nucleotide sequences with IMGT/GENE-DB human TR gene sequences. The TCRdist pipeline was used in a later analysis to assign CDR3 sequences and most-parsimonious VDJ recombination scenarios. In a later analysis, every TCR beta chain was defined by the combination of its CDR3 amino acid sequence and its V-gene family, and reads without a unique V-gene family were dropped. A later analysis removed 592 highly shared, low-generation-probability nucleotide sequences to deal with suspected cross-contamination and a sequencing artifact. For each public chain, a later analysis derived a clonal expansion index from normalized ranks of inferred template counts within each repertoire. In a later analysis, generation probabilities were computed with a VDJ recombination model fitted to out-of-frame rearrangements, and the resulting probabilities were checked against IGoR. Hypergeometric tests were used in a later analysis to score TCR-TCR, TCR-HLA and TCR-CMV co-occurrence, with a repertoire-size bias correction applied to the TCR pairs. False discovery rates were estimated in a later analysis by permuting HLA or CMV assignments 20 times. In a later analysis, co-occurring TCRs were grouped using DBSCAN, and TCRdist sequence similarity was added for clustering within HLA-allele-positive subsets. Repertoires with fewer than 30,000 or more than 120,000 public chains were left out of co-occurrence clustering, as were five repertoires with anomalous nucleotide sharing. TCRdb's version of the immuneACCESS table is confined to in-frame rearrangements and falls short of the full clone set. An unresolved V gene accounts for under half of the shortfall where checked; the remainder is of unknown origin. The DNA gave D and trimming, while V, J and clone size come from that table. The sample records under 200,000 clones, approximately 80% of which are singletons. Jointly, the top ten make up 1.3% of the sample.

The sample taken for sequencing was PBMCs. This TCR was recovered from a man under 40 in good health and CMV-seronegative. The V and J segments used are TRBV28 and TRBJ1-2, with TRBD1 perhaps the D gene, on 5 matching bases. The CDR3 has the sequence CASSFRQSNYGYTF. The bases are TGTGCCAGCAGTTTCCGACAGTCTAACTATGGCTACACCTTC.